The sequence of this T cell receptor (beta chain) was determined in a study of T-cell memory formation after mild COVID-19. Findings of the study overall: Whether day 37 second-wave clones are SARS-CoV-2-specific was not confirmed. Of the contracting clones, CD4+ ones lay mainly in CM and EM, and CD8+ ones in EMRA.

The CDR3 consists of 14 residues. V lost 5 bases to trimming and J lost 8 bases, with 15 bases between them. CDR1 SEHNR and CDR2 FQNEAQ come from the germline V gene (reference sequence). Sample barcodes and UMIs were carried by the TCR alpha and TCR beta cDNA libraries that 5'RACE generated with constant-segment primers. TCRdb independently ran MiXCR on the 5' RACE reads; one entry per CDR3 protein. Counted here are roughly 49,000 distinct CDR3 sequences, 25% to 35% occurring once; the ten biggest clones make up 40% to 50%. To note about this clonotype: Antigen unknown.

The receptor comes from a young man who had mild COVID-19 (a few samples of this study predate the infection). Cell type and time point are not known. Sequencing input: PBMCs or a T cell subset sorted from them (not recorded which). The chain uses TRBV7-9 and TRBJ1-4; D gene uncertain. CDR3 residues: CASSPPRLEEKLFF. CDR3 sequence (DNA): TGTGCCAGCAGCCCACCGCGTTTGGAAGAAAAACTGTTTTTT.